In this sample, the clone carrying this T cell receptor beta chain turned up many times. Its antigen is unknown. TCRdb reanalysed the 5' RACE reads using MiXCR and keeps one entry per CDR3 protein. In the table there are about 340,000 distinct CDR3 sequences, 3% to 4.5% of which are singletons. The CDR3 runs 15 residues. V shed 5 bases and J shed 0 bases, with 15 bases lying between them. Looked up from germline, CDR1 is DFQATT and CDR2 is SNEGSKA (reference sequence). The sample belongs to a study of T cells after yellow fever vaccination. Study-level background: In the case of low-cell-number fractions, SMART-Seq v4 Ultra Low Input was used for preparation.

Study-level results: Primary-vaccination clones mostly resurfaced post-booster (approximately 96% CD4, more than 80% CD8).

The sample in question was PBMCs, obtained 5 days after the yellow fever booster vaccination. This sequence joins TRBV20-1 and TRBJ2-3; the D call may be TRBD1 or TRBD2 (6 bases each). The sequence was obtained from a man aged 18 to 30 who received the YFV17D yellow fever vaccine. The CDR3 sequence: CSAPGAGTSTDTQYF. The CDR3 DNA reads TGCAGTGCTCCGGGGGCGGGGACTAGCACAGATACGCAGTATTTT.